Listed below are T cell receptor beta chains from one sample, sequenced in a study of T cells after yellow fever vaccination. In TCRdb, the 5' RACE reads were re-called with MiXCR into one record per CDR3 protein. The sample shows some 300,000 distinct CDR3 sequences, less than 9.5% of them seen only once. The starting material was CD4+ T cells sorted from PBMCs, obtained 5 days after the yellow fever booster vaccination. Source of these receptors: a man younger than 30 who received the YFV17D yellow fever vaccine. Each CDR3 is given with its conserved first and last residue. A D gene is named only where the DNA matches it firmly. The size of a clone is reported for some rows only, either as once, few or many, or as a class for expanded clones.

TRBV7-9,TRBJ1-6,TRBD1,.,CASSGRRTGVSPLHF,TGTGCCAGCAGCGGACGTCGGACAGGAGTCTCACCCCTCCACTTT
TRBV18,TRBJ2-1,.,.,CASSPPGASYNEQFF,TGTGCCAGCTCACCCCCAGGGGCCTCCTACAATGAGCAGTTCTTC
TRBV10-3,TRBJ2-5,TRBD2,few,CAISGWGGDETQYF,TGTGCCATCAGTGGCTGGGGGGGGGATGAGACCCAGTACTTC
TRBV12-3/TRBV12-4,TRBJ2-1,TRBD2,.,CASRGSGDNEQFF,TGTGCCAGCAGAGGTAGCGGGGACAATGAGCAGTTCTTC
TRBV6-1,TRBJ2-5,.,.,CASSGRDKYQETQYF,TGTGCCAGCAGTGGACGGGACAAATACCAAGAGACCCAGTACTTC
TRBV20-1,TRBJ2-7,TRBD1,many,CSARDPGTEKYEQYF,TGCAGTGCTAGAGATCCGGGGACAGAAAAATACGAGCAGTACTTC
TRBV21-1,TRBJ2-7,.,.,CASSGQGLAGNYEQYF,TGTGCCAGCAGCGGGCAGGGACTAGCGGGGAACTACGAGCAGTACTTC
TRBV9,TRBJ2-2,.,.,CASSALRTMGTGELFF,TGTGCCAGCAGCGCGCTCCGGACAATGGGCACCGGGGAGCTGTTTTTT
TRBV6-5,TRBJ1-6,TRBD1,.,CASSYFPQGDSPLHF,TGTGCCAGCAGTTACTTCCCACAGGGGGATTCACCCCTCCACTTT
TRBV9,TRBJ1-1,.,many,CASSVAGDPGVEAFF,TGTGCCAGCAGCGTAGCCGGGGACCCCGGGGTTGAAGCTTTCTTT
TRBV24-1,TRBJ1-2,.,.,CATSDPGLGNYGYTF,TGTGCCACCAGTGATCCAGGATTGGGTAACTATGGCTACACCTTC
TRBV7-9,TRBJ2-5,TRBD2,many,CASNPSGGQETQYF,TGTGCCAGCAACCCTAGCGGGGGCCAAGAGACCCAGTACTTC
TRBV6-5,TRBJ2-5,TRBD2,.,CASRRTSQYQETQYF,TGTGCCAGCAGAAGGACTAGCCAGTACCAAGAGACCCAGTACTTC
TRBV7-7,TRBJ2-2,TRBD2,few,CASSSSGTSYTGELFF,TGTGCCAGCAGCTCGTCCGGGACTAGCTACACCGGGGAGCTGTTTTTT
TRBV6-5,TRBJ1-1,TRBD1,many,CASNDRAGAEAFF,TGTGCCAGCAATGACAGGGCCGGGGCTGAAGCTTTCTTT
TRBV5-1,TRBJ2-4,.,.,CASRPAANQNIQYF,TGCGCCAGCAGACCGGCCGCCAACCAAAACATTCAGTACTTC
TRBV6-1,TRBJ1-6,TRBD1,few,CASSADRVAISPLHF,TGTGCCAGCAGTGCAGACAGGGTGGCTATTTCACCCCTCCACTTT
TRBV24-1,TRBJ2-5,TRBD1,once,CATSGAAGAGGNQETQYF,TGTGCCACCAGTGGGGCCGCCGGGGCAGGGGGCAACCAAGAGACCCAGTACTTC
TRBV5-1,TRBJ2-5,TRBD1,few,CASSFQTGNQETQYF,TGCGCCAGCAGCTTCCAGACAGGGAACCAAGAGACCCAGTACTTC
TRBV20-1,TRBJ2-3,TRBD2,few,CSASTLGGGAGDTQYF,TGCAGTGCTAGCACATTGGGCGGGGGGGCCGGAGATACGCAGTATTTT
TRBV7-2,TRBJ2-3,.,.,CASSRRDPPDTQYF,TGTGCCAGCAGCCGCCGGGACCCCCCAGATACGCAGTATTTT
TRBV20-1,TRBJ2-4,.,few,CSARSALRAPLAKNIQYF,TGCAGTGCTAGATCCGCCTTGCGGGCTCCGCTAGCCAAAAACATTCAGTACTTC
TRBV10-3,TRBJ2-5,.,.,CAISDFGLEETQYF,TGTGCCATCAGTGATTTTGGCCTTGAAGAGACCCAGTACTTC
TRBV6-6,TRBJ2-2,TRBD1,few,CASIRPGQSNTGELFF,TGTGCCAGCATTCGCCCGGGACAGTCGAACACCGGGGAGCTGTTTTTT
TRBV7-3,TRBJ2-7,.,few,CASSQRGGREQYF,TGTGCCAGCAGCCAGAGGGGTGGGCGCGAGCAGTACTTC
TRBV20-1,TRBJ2-5,.,many,CSALSSGRGETQYF,TGCAGTGCCCTGAGTTCAGGGCGTGGGGAGACCCAGTACTTC
TRBV5-1,TRBJ2-3,.,many,CASSLVPAGSTDTQYF,TGCGCCAGCAGCTTGGTTCCAGCGGGTAGCACAGATACGCAGTATTTT
TRBV7-3,TRBJ2-3,.,.,CASSLTLGATDTQYF,TGTGCCAGCAGCTTAACCCTGGGGGCCACAGATACGCAGTATTTT
TRBV5-1,TRBJ2-5,TRBD2,few,CASSPALASGAETQYF,TGCGCCAGCAGCCCCGCCCTGGCTAGCGGGGCTGAGACCCAGTACTTC
TRBV30,TRBJ2-7,.,few,CAWSPTLRPPFEQYF,TGTGCCTGGAGTCCTACCCTAAGACCTCCCTTTGAGCAGTACTTC
TRBV7-7,TRBJ2-2,.,.,CASSERDPFGGELFF,TGTGCCAGCAGCGAACGGGACCCATTCGGCGGGGAGCTGTTTTTT
TRBV4-3,TRBJ1-4,TRBD1,few,CASSPSGGEKLFF,TGCGCCAGCAGCCCCTCAGGGGGGGAAAAACTGTTTTTT
TRBV4-3,TRBJ2-3,TRBD1,few,CASSKGGTGHPDTQYF,TGCGCCAGCAGCAAAGGGGGGACAGGGCATCCAGATACGCAGTATTTT
TRBV7-9,TRBJ2-3,TRBD2,many,CASSWEGYTQYF,TGTGCCAGCAGCTGGGAGGGGTATACGCAGTATTTT
TRBV20-1,TRBJ2-4,.,few,CSARDLPRNIQYF,TGCAGTGCTAGAGATCTGCCGCGAAACATTCAGTACTTC
TRBV6-2/TRBV6-3,TRBJ1-5,.,few,CASSYILGVRQPQHF,TGTGCCAGCAGTTACATTTTAGGGGTCCGGCAGCCCCAGCATTTT
TRBV12-3/TRBV12-4,TRBJ1-4,.,.,CASSSTRGHNNEKLFF,TGTGCCAGCAGTTCTACAAGGGGTCATAATAATGAAAAACTGTTTTTT
TRBV20-1,TRBJ2-2,.,many,CSAREHGANTGELFF,TGCAGTGCTAGAGAGCACGGCGCGAACACCGGGGAGCTGTTTTTT
TRBV20-1,TRBJ2-7,.,.,CSARAGRPSEQYF,TGCAGTGCTCGAGCAGGCAGGCCCTCCGAGCAGTACTTC
TRBV12-3/TRBV12-4,TRBJ1-1,TRBD1,.,CASSVSHRGEAFF,TGTGCCAGCAGCGTCTCGCACAGGGGTGAAGCTTTCTTT
TRBV7-8,TRBJ2-7,.,many,CASSLVLGAEQYF,TGTGCCAGCAGCTTAGTACTTGGGGCCGAGCAGTACTTC
TRBV5-5,TRBJ2-3,.,few,CASSFGSGRTSTDTQYF,TGTGCCAGCAGCTTCGGGTCCGGCCGGACTAGCACAGATACGCAGTATTTT
TRBV20-1,TRBJ2-1,.,few,CSALAAGEQFF,TGCAGTGCCCTGGCGGCCGGTGAGCAGTTCTTC
TRBV4-3,TRBJ2-5,.,.,CASSQEGDGRGAQYF,TGCGCCAGCAGCCAAGAAGGGGACGGACGTGGGGCCCAGTACTTC
TRBV7-2,TRBJ2-5,.,many,CASSPDYLQETQYF,TGTGCCAGCAGCCCCGACTACCTACAAGAGACCCAGTACTTC
TRBV9,TRBJ2-7,.,.,CASSVVEFYEQYF,TGTGCCAGCAGCGTAGTAGAATTCTACGAGCAGTACTTC
TRBV20-1,TRBJ2-1,TRBD2,.,CSATGTTYNEQFF,TGCAGTGCTACCGGGACTACTTACAATGAGCAGTTCTTC
TRBV6-1,TRBJ2-2,TRBD2,.,CASGGVAGLTGELFF,TGTGCCAGTGGGGGGGTAGCGGGGCTAACCGGGGAGCTGTTTTTT
TRBV10-3,TRBJ1-2,TRBD1,.,CAITLDRAGYGYTF,TGTGCCATCACTTTGGACAGGGCGGGCTATGGCTACACCTTC
TRBV7-9,TRBJ1-4,.,.,CASSLNQASTTNEKLFF,TGTGCCAGCAGCTTAAACCAGGCCAGTACAACTAATGAAAAACTGTTTTTT
TRBV4-1,TRBJ1-3,.,few,CASSQEGRFGTRSGNTIYF,TGCGCCAGCAGCCAAGAAGGCCGTTTTGGGACCCGCTCTGGAAACACCATATATTTT
TRBV20-1,TRBJ2-5,TRBD1,.,CSPIIQGTETQYF,TGCAGTCCTATTATACAGGGGACAGAGACCCAGTACTTC
TRBV7-2,TRBJ2-3,.,many,CASSLYFRRSDTQYF,TGTGCCAGCAGCTTATACTTTCGCCGTTCAGATACGCAGTATTTT
TRBV5-1,TRBJ1-2,TRBD1,few,CASAPGGGVRGYTF,TGCGCCAGCGCCCCAGGGGGCGGAGTGCGAGGCTACACCTTC